Listed below are T cell receptor beta chains from one sample, sequenced in a study of regulatory T cells in long-lasting Graves disease. Each CDR3 protein is one row after TCRdb ran MiXCR on the multiplex PCR reads. The data hold fewer than 650,000 distinct CDR3 sequences, with roughly 15% observed a single time. In addition, the sample was reused for a study of T cells in Graves' hyperthyroidism and ophthalmopathy.

The source was peripheral blood mononuclear cells (PBMCs), collected at new diagnosis, from a patient treated with antithyroid drugs. The receptors stem from a man aged 18-30 years with Graves disease. The CDR3 runs from the conserved cysteine through the conserved F or W. The D gene is left open where the match is weak. Clone sizes are given selectively: once, few, many, or a class where the clone is expanded.

d_call j_call clone_size v_call cdr3_nt cdr3_aa
TRBD2 TRBJ2-1 NA TRBV29-1 TGCAGCGTTGATGATAGGCGGGAGAGCGGTGAGCAGTTCTTC CSVDDRRESGEQFF
NA TRBJ2-7 few TRBV5-1 TGCGCCAGCAGGTCTCTCTCGACAGCCTCCTACGAGCAGTACTTC CASRSLSTASYEQYF
NA TRBJ2-7 NA TRBV4-1 TGCGCCAGCAGCCAAGCAAGCCAGGGCCTCTCCTACGAGCAGTACTTC CASSQASQGLSYEQYF
NA TRBJ1-1 NA TRBV5-4 TGTGCCAGCAGCTTGAAAGCGGATGCTGAAGCTTTCTTT CASSLKADAEAFF
TRBD1 TRBJ1-2 NA TRBV7-9 TGTGCCAGCAGCTTAGAGGGGACAGCTAACTATGGCTACACCTTC CASSLEGTANYGYTF
TRBD1 TRBJ1-6 many TRBV12-3/TRBV12-4 TGTGCCAGCAGTTCCCCTAGACAGGGGGCGAGATATTCACCCCTCCACTTT CASSSPRQGARYSPLHF
NA TRBJ2-3 few TRBV20-1 TGCAGTGCTCCCCCCCCCTGGCTTAGCACAGATACGCAGTATTTT CSAPPPWLSTDTQYF
NA TRBJ2-7 NA TRBV6-2/TRBV6-3 TGTGCCAGCACCCAGGGGTTCGAGCAGTACTTC CASTQGFEQYF
TRBD1 TRBJ1-1 many TRBV2 TGTGCCAGCAGGGCGACAGGGGGTGGTGAAGCTTTCTTT CASRATGGGEAFF
NA TRBJ2-3 many TRBV7-9 TGTGCCAGCAGGCTGGCGCGGACCAGAGGCACAGATACGCAGTATTTT CASRLARTRGTDTQYF
NA TRBJ1-2 few TRBV20-1 TGCAGTGCTAGAGATGGAGCGTCTAGGACCTTC CSARDGASRTF
NA TRBJ2-7 many TRBV5-1 TGCGCCAGCAGCTGGGGAACCGGGACACCAGCCTACGAGCAGTACTTC CASSWGTGTPAYEQYF
NA TRBJ1-6 many TRBV2 TGTGCCAGCAGTGAAGCACAGCTCGGTTCACCCCTCCACTTT CASSEAQLGSPLHF
TRBD2 TRBJ2-7 many TRBV13 TGTGCCAGCAGCTACGGGACTAGAGGCTACGAGCAGTACTTC CASSYGTRGYEQYF
NA TRBJ1-1 few TRBV27 TGTGCCAGCACCCTCGCAGGGTCTATGAACACTGAAGCTTTCTTT CASTLAGSMNTEAFF
NA TRBJ2-1 few TRBV7-9 TGTGCCAGCAGCCCGGACCTACCCTCGGATGAGCAGTTCTTC CASSPDLPSDEQFF
TRBD1 TRBJ1-3 NA TRBV5-1 TGCGCCAGCAGACCTGGACAGGGGTTAAGTTCTGGAAACACCATATATTTT CASRPGQGLSSGNTIYF
NA TRBJ2-5 NA TRBV13 TGTGCCAGCAGCTTAGGGGGGACCCTCGCGGGAGAGACCCAGTACTTC CASSLGGTLAGETQYF
TRBD2 TRBJ2-5 many TRBV20-1 TGCAGTGCTAGGGAACTAGCGGGGAACCCCCGGGAGACCCAGTACTTC CSARELAGNPRETQYF
NA TRBJ2-2 NA TRBV25-1 TGTGCCAGCAGTGAATCGGGCGGGATCTCGGGCGGGGAGCTGTTTTTT CASSESGGISGGELFF
TRBD1 TRBJ2-6 NA TRBV19 TGTGCCAGTAGTATCGGGACAGCTGGGGCCAACGTCCTGACTTTC CASSIGTAGANVLTF
NA TRBJ2-2 few TRBV6-2/TRBV6-3 TGTGCCAGCAGTGAACTACCCCCTGCAACCGGGGAGCTGTTTTTT CASSELPPATGELFF
TRBD2 TRBJ2-3 many TRBV7-9 TGTGCCAGCAGCTTAGAGGCTAGCGGACTTAAAGATACGCAGTATTTT CASSLEASGLKDTQYF
TRBD1 TRBJ2-7 many TRBV2 TGTGCCAGCAGTGTGACAGGGGGAACCTACGAGCAGTACTTC CASSVTGGTYEQYF
TRBD2 TRBJ2-2 few TRBV20-1 TGCAGTGCTTCCTCAGCGGGAGCGGCCGGGGAGCTGTTTTTT CSASSAGAAGELFF
NA TRBJ2-1 many TRBV20-1 TGCAGTGCTAGAGGACTGGTTGACAATGAGCAGTTCTTC CSARGLVDNEQFF
TRBD2 TRBJ2-3 many TRBV7-9 TGTGCCAGCAGCCCTGGACTAGCGGGAGGGGCGGATACGCAGTATTTT CASSPGLAGGADTQYF
TRBD2 TRBJ2-1 few TRBV7-2 TGTGCCAGCAGCCCCACCACCCGCGGGGTTGCGGGAGGGCAATACAATGAGCAGTTCTTC CASSPTTRGVAGGQYNEQFF
NA TRBJ1-1 NA TRBV27 TGTGCCAGCCTCCCCGGCCCGGGATTAAACACTGAAGCTTTCTTT CASLPGPGLNTEAFF
NA TRBJ1-1 NA TRBV30 TGTGCCTGGAGTCCCCCGAACACTGAAGCTTTCTTT CAWSPPNTEAFF
TRBD1 TRBJ1-6 many TRBV28 TGTGCCAGCAGTTCGGGACAGGGGAATTCACCCCTCCACTTT CASSSGQGNSPLHF
NA TRBJ2-7 few TRBV27 TGTGCCAGCAGCTTGCTGGACAAAAGGTACGAGCAGTACTTC CASSLLDKRYEQYF
NA TRBJ2-2 many TRBV6-9 TGTGCCAGCAGTTACCAGGGGCAGGGGACCGGGGAGCTGTTTTTT CASSYQGQGTGELFF
TRBD1 TRBJ2-7 NA TRBV18 TGTGCCAGCTCAGAGGACAGGGAAGCAAGCGAGCAGTACTTC CASSEDREASEQYF
TRBD2 TRBJ2-1 NA TRBV9 TGTGCCAGCAGCCCCCTAGCGGGGCGGAGCTCCTACAATGAGCAGTTCTTC CASSPLAGRSSYNEQFF
NA TRBJ2-7 few TRBV20-1 TGCAGTGCTAGAGATGTCAGCCCCTGGGAGCAGTACTTC CSARDVSPWEQYF
NA TRBJ1-1 many TRBV28 TGTGCCAGCAGGATAATACAGGGCTCTGGTGAAGCTTTCTTT CASRIIQGSGEAFF
TRBD1 TRBJ2-7 few TRBV9 TGTGCCAGCAGCCCCTCAGGGGGACGGACCTACGAGCAGTACTTC CASSPSGGRTYEQYF
NA TRBJ2-3 few TRBV6-2/TRBV6-3 TGTGCCAGCAGTACGCCCGGGGCGGATACGCAGTATTTT CASSTPGADTQYF
TRBD1 TRBJ1-2 NA TRBV5-1 TGCGCCAGCAACCGGGACAGGGGGCCGACTGATGGCTACACCTTC CASNRDRGPTDGYTF
TRBD1 TRBJ2-7 many TRBV7-3 TGTGCCAGCAGCCCCCCCGGGGCCGGGACAGGGTCCTACGAGCAGTACTTC CASSPPGAGTGSYEQYF
NA TRBJ1-2 few TRBV9 TGTGCCAGCAGCCTTTTAGGAATGGGTAACTATGGCTACACCTTC CASSLLGMGNYGYTF
NA TRBJ2-7 many TRBV11-2 TGTGCCAGCAGCCGCAAGGCCATGGAATCCTCCTACGAGCAGTACTTC CASSRKAMESSYEQYF
NA TRBJ1-1 many TRBV29-1 TGCAGCGTCCCCTTCTCCGGTACAGGGCGCCTCCAAGCTTTCTTT CSVPFSGTGRLQAFF
TRBD2 TRBJ2-3 many TRBV13 TGTGCCAGCAGCCTGCTGGGGACTAGCTTTTCAGATACGCAGTATTTT CASSLLGTSFSDTQYF
NA TRBJ2-4 many TRBV30 TGTGCCTGGAGTCGAGGGCAGGTCAAAAACATTCAGTACTTC CAWSRGQVKNIQYF
NA TRBJ2-7 NA TRBV7-2 TGTGCCAGCAGCTTAACCGGAACCTCCAGCTCCTACGAGCAGTACTTC CASSLTGTSSSYEQYF
TRBD1 TRBJ1-5 many TRBV5-1 TGCGCCAGCAGCGCGGCAGGGGGAGGCAATCAGCCCCAGCATTTT CASSAAGGGNQPQHF
NA TRBJ2-5 many TRBV20-1 TGCAGTGCTGAGGACCCCGGCGGGGAGACCCAGTACTTC CSAEDPGGETQYF
NA TRBJ2-2 many TRBV18 TGTGCCAGCTCACCGGATGCTAGGAACCGGGTCGGGGAGCTGTTTTTT CASSPDARNRVGELFF